These T cell receptor beta chains were read from a single sample in a study of T cell responses to AZD1222 COVID-19 vaccine. TCRdb keeps only in-frame clones here, not all; method: immunoSEQ multiplex PCR. The profile shows about 100,000 clones, about nine tenths of them singletons. The sequenced sample was peripheral blood, obtained on day 0 of AZD1222 vaccination. The receptors shown here come from an adult in good health. Each CDR3 is given with its conserved first and last residue. Fields, in order: D gene, J gene, V gene, clone size, CDR3 protein, CDR3 DNA. The D gene is left open where the match is weak. The size entry is marked missing in some rows and otherwise reads once, few, many or a size class.

. | TRBJ1-5 | TRBV19 | . | CASSQGLYSNQPQHF | TGTGCCAGTAGTCAGGGGTTGTATAGCAATCAGCCCCAGCATTTT
. | TRBJ2-7 | TRBV27 | . | CASSLGRRYEQYF | TGTGCCAGCAGTCTAGGACGGCGCTACGAGCAGTACTTC
. | TRBJ1-5 | TRBV9 | . | CASSVGDQPQHF | TGTGCCAGCAGCGTTGGGGACCAGCCCCAGCATTTT
. | TRBJ2-1 | TRBV7-3 | . | CASSLTGGGANEQFF | TGTGCCAGCAGCTTAACAGGTGGGGGGGCCAATGAGCAGTTCTTC
. | TRBJ2-7 | TRBV5-1 | . | CASSSTTVSYEQYF | TGCGCCAGCAGTAGCACGACCGTATCCTACGAGCAGTACTTC
. | TRBJ2-7 | TRBV15 | . | CATSRDGVGVSSYEQYF | TGTGCCACCAGCAGAGATGGGGTGGGGGTTTCCTCCTACGAGCAGTACTTC
. | TRBJ2-7 | TRBV4-1 | once | CASSQGGLVGGPFYEQYF | TGCGCCAGCAGCCAAGGAGGACTAGTGGGGGGCCCTTTCTACGAGCAGTACTTC
. | TRBJ2-7 | TRBV6-1 | many | CASSEELGGPNEQYF | TGTGCCAGCAGTGAAGAGTTGGGGGGGCCCAACGAGCAGTACTTC
. | TRBJ1-1 | TRBV6-5 | . | CATQTGWNTEAFF | TGTGCCACTCAGACAGGCTGGAACACTGAAGCTTTCTTT
. | TRBJ1-5 | TRBV7-9 | . | CASSTTRGRNQPQHF | TGTGCCAGCAGCACGACGAGGGGTCGGAATCAGCCCCAGCATTTT
. | TRBJ1-2 | TRBV2 | . | CASSEQGSGYGYTF | TGTGCCAGCAGTGAACAGGGCTCTGGCTATGGCTACACCTTC
TRBD2 | TRBJ2-7 | TRBV6-5 | . | CASSPPSGGYEQYF | TGTGCCAGCAGTCCCCCCAGCGGGGGCTACGAGCAGTACTTC
TRBD2 | TRBJ2-2 | TRBV18 | . | CASSPLAGLNTGELFF | TGTGCCAGCTCACCACTAGCGGGGCTAAACACCGGGGAGCTGTTTTTT
. | TRBJ1-6 | TRBV9 | . | CASSGEILGSPLHF | TGTGCCAGCAGCGGGGAGATCTTGGGCTCACCCCTCCACTTT
. | TRBJ1-5 | TRBV7-2 | . | CASSLDSSRGNQPQHF | TGTGCCAGCAGCTTAGATAGTTCCAGGGGTAATCAGCCCCAGCATTTT
TRBD1 | TRBJ2-1 | TRBV10-3 | . | CAIRDVDRVNEQFF | TGTGCCATCAGAGATGTGGACAGGGTCAATGAGCAGTTCTTC
TRBD2 | TRBJ2-1 | TRBV19 | few | CASSIGAGGYRVEQFF | TGTGCCAGTAGTATAGGAGCGGGGGGATACCGGGTTGAGCAGTTCTTC
TRBD1 | TRBJ1-2 | TRBV20-1 | . | CSATGSYGYTF | TGCAGTGCGACAGGGTCCTATGGCTACACCTTC
. | TRBJ2-7 | TRBV6-6 | . | CASNPTGSYEQYF | TGTGCCAGCAACCCCACAGGCTCCTACGAGCAGTACTTC
TRBD1 | TRBJ2-5 | TRBV2 | . | CASRRQGLREETQYF | TGTGCCAGCAGGAGACAGGGGTTAAGGGAAGAGACCCAGTACTTC
TRBD2 | TRBJ2-2 | TRBV6-5 | once | CASSPAGANTGELFF | TGTGCCAGCAGCCCGGCGGGGGCGAACACCGGGGAGCTGTTTTTT
. | TRBJ1-1 | TRBV6-5 | once | CASGRSDTEAFF | TGTGCCAGCGGCCGTTCGGACACTGAAGCTTTCTTT
TRBD1 | TRBJ1-1 | TRBV5-1 | once | CASSLGGTGGTTEAFF | TGCGCCAGCAGCTTGGGTGGGACAGGGGGCACCACTGAAGCTTTCTTT
TRBD2 | TRBJ2-4 | TRBV7-9 | . | CASSFTSEEGQAKNIQYF | TGTGCCAGCAGCTTTACTAGCGAGGAAGGTCAAGCCAAAAACATTCAGTACTTC
. | TRBJ2-3 | TRBV6-4 | . | CASSERSGGAGTDTQYF | TGTGCCAGCAGTGAACGGAGTGGGGGGGCCGGCACAGATACGCAGTATTTT
. | TRBJ2-2 | TRBV11-1 | . | CASSLSAPYGGELFF | TGTGCCAGCAGCTTATCGGCACCCTATGGCGGGGAGCTGTTTTTT
. | TRBJ1-1 | TRBV25-1 | . | CASSRGRAMNTEAFF | TGTGCCAGCAGCCGGGGCAGGGCAATGAACACTGAAGCTTTCTTT
. | TRBJ2-1 | TRBV20-1 | once | CSTREGHNEQFF | TGCAGTACTCGTGAGGGTCACAATGAGCAGTTCTTC
TRBD1 | TRBJ2-2 | TRBV19 | . | CASSRNRGEDTGELFF | TGTGCCAGTAGTCGCAACAGGGGAGAGGACACCGGGGAGCTGTTTTTT
. | TRBJ2-3 | TRBV7-8 | . | CASSLVVGGPTDTQYF | TGTGCCAGCAGCTTAGTCGTGGGGGGGCCAACAGATACGCAGTATTTT
TRBD1 | TRBJ2-1 | TRBV15 | . | CATRTSDRYNEQFF | TGTGCCACCAGGACTTCGGACAGGTACAATGAGCAGTTCTTC
. | TRBJ1-1 | TRBV6-5 | . | CASSRTLTEAFF | TGTGCCAGCAGTCGCACACTCACTGAAGCTTTCTTT